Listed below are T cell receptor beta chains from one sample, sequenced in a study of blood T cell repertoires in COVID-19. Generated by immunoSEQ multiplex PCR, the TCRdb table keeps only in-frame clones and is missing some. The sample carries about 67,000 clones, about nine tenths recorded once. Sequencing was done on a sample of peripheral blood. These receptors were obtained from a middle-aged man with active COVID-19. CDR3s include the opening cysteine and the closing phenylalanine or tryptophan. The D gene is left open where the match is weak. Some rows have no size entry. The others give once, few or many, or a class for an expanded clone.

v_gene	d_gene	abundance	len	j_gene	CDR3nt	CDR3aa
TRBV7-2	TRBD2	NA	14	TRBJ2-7	TGTGCCAGCAGCGTCATAGCGGGGGGTAGGGAGCAGTACTTC	CASSVIAGGREQYF
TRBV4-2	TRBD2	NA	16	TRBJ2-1	TGTGCCAGCAGCCAGGACCTCGGGACTAGCTACAATGAGCAGTTCTTC	CASSQDLGTSYNEQFF
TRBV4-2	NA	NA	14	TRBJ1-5	TGTGCCAGCAGCCAAGAGAGAGGAATCGAGCCCCAGCATTTT	CASSQERGIEPQHF
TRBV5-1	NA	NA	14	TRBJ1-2	TGCGCCAGCAGCTTGGACAGTCCGGACTATGGCTACACCTTC	CASSLDSPDYGYTF
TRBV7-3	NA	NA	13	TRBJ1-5	TGTGCCAGCAGCTCTTCTCCGGGTCAGCCCCAGCATTTT	CASSSSPGQPQHF
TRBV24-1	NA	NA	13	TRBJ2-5	TGTGCCACCAGTGATACGGGAGCAGAGACCCAGTACTTC	CATSDTGAETQYF
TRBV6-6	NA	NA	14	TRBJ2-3	TGTGCCAGCAGTCCGGGGGGCACGACAGATACGCAGTATTTT	CASSPGGTTDTQYF
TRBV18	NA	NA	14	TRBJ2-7	TGTGCCAGCTCACCAACTCGGGGAGGCAACGAGCAGTACTTC	CASSPTRGGNEQYF
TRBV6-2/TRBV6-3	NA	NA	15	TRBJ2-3	TGTGCCAGCAGTTATGGTGCAGGGAGCACAGATACGCAGTATTTT	CASSYGAGSTDTQYF
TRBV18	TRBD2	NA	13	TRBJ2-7	TGTGCCAGCTCACCGGGACTAGCGGGGGAGCAGTACTTC	CASSPGLAGEQYF
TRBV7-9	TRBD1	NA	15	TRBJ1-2	TGTGCCAGCAGCCAACTAGACAGGGAGAAGAATGGCTACACCTTC	CASSQLDREKNGYTF
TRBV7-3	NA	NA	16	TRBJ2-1	TGTGCCAGCAGCTTAGGGGGGGCAGTCTCCTACAATGAGCAGTTCTTC	CASSLGGAVSYNEQFF
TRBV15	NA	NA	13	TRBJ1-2	TGTGCCACCAGCAGAGAGGGCCTCTATGGCTACACCTTC	CATSREGLYGYTF
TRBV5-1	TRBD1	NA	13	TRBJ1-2	TGCGCCAGCAGTCGGGACAGGGAGTATGGCTACACCTTC	CASSRDREYGYTF
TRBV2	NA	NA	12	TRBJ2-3	TGTGCCAGCAGTGGGGCTGCAGATACGCAGTATTTT	CASSGAADTQYF
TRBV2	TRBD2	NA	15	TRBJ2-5	TGTGCCAGCAGGGAGCTAGCGGGGGCTGGAGAGACCCAGTACTTC	CASRELAGAGETQYF
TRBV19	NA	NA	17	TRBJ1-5	TGTGCCAGTAGTATCGCCCCGTGGGGGGTTAGCAATCAGCCCCAGCATTTT	CASSIAPWGVSNQPQHF
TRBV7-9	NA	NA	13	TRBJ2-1	TGTGCCAGCAGCCCCCTCAGTGTCAATGAGCAGTTCTTC	CASSPLSVNEQFF
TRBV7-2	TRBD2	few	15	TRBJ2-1	TGTGCCAGCAGCTTAGAGCGCGGGGGTAACGATGAGCAGTTCTTC	CASSLERGGNDEQFF
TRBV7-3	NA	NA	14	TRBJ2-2	TGTGCCAGCAGCTTTCATTCAAACACCGGGGAGCTGTTTTTT	CASSFHSNTGELFF
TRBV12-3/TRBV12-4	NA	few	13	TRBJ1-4	TGTGCCAGCTCCAGACAGACTAATGAAAAACTGTTTTTT	CASSRQTNEKLFF
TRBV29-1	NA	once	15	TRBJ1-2	TGCAGCGTAATGGCAGGCGGAGGTCTTGACTATGGCTACACCTTC	CSVMAGGGLDYGYTF
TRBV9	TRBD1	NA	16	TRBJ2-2	TGTGCCAGCAGCGTAGGGTCGGGTCAGGGGGCGCGGGAGCTGTTTTTT	CASSVGSGQGARELFF
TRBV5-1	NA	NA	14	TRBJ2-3	TGCGCCAGCGCCCCGGGACTTAGCACAGATACGCAGTATTTT	CASAPGLSTDTQYF
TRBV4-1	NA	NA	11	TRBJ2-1	TGCGCCAGCAGCCACCAAAATGAGCAGTTCTTC	CASSHQNEQFF
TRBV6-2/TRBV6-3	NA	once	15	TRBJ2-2	TGTGCCAGCAGTTACGCGGGGGCGGGCACCGGGGAGCTGTTTTTT	CASSYAGAGTGELFF
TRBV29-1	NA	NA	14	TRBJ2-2	TGCAGCGTCTGTGCGCACAGCAACACCGGGGAGCTGTTTTTT	CSVCAHSNTGELFF
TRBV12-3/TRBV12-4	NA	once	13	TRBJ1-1	TGTGCCAGCACCGCAAATATTAGGGGTGAAGCTTTCTTT	CASTANIRGEAFF
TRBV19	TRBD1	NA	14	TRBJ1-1	TGTGCCAGTAGTGGCCGGGACAGAAACACTGAAGCTTTCTTT	CASSGRDRNTEAFF
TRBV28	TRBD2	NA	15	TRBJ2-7	TGTGCCAGCAGTTTAGTGTCTAGCGGTTCCTACGAGCAGTACTTC	CASSLVSSGSYEQYF
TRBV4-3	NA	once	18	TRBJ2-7	TGCGCCAGCAGCCAAGAGATGGGGAGGAGGGTACCTCCTCACGAGCAGTACTTC	CASSQEMGRRVPPHEQYF
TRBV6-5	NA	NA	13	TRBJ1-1	TGTGCCAGCACCAGAGGGCTGACGAATGAAGCTTTCTTT	CASTRGLTNEAFF
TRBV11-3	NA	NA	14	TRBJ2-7	TGTGCCAGCAGCTTAGTGAGGGAGACCTACGAGCAGTACTTC	CASSLVRETYEQYF
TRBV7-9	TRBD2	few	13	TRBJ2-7	TGTGCCAGCACCGGAGGGGAGGGCTACGAGCAGTACTTC	CASTGGEGYEQYF
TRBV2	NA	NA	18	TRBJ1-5	TGTGCCAGCAGTGAAATGGGCAGGGGACGTTTTGGCAATCAGCCCCAGCATTTT	CASSEMGRGRFGNQPQHF
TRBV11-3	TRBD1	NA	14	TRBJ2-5	TGTGCCAGCAGCTTAGACAGGGGGCAAGAGACCCAGTACTTC	CASSLDRGQETQYF
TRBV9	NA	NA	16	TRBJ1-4	TGTGCCAGCAGCGTTGCGGGGGCTGTCGGTAAGGAAAAACTGTTTTTT	CASSVAGAVGKEKLFF
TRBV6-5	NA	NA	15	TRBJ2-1	TGTGCCAGCAGTTACGAAGGACTGGCGGAGGATGAGCAGTTCTTC	CASSYEGLAEDEQFF
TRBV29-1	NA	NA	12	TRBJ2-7	TGCAGCGTTGAAGAGGGCTGGAACGGGCAGTACTTC	CSVEEGWNGQYF
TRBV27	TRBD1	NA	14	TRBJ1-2	TGTGCCAGCAGTACCCCCGAAGGGGGCGGTGGCTACACCTTC	CASSTPEGGGGYTF
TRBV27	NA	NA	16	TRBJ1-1	TGTGCCAGCAGTTTATATGACCCAGGGATTAGCACTGAAGCTTTCTTT	CASSLYDPGISTEAFF
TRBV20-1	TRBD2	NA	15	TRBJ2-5	TGCAGTGCTAGTCAGGGACTAATCAAGGGGTCTACCCAGTACTTC	CSASQGLIKGSTQYF
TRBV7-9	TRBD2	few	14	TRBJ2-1	TGTGCCAGCAGCTTAGCGCTAGCGGGGACTGAGCAGTTCTTC	CASSLALAGTEQFF
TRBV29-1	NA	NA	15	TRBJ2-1	TGCAGCGCCCACCGGGTGGCAGCCCACTACAATGAGCAGTTCTTC	CSAHRVAAHYNEQFF
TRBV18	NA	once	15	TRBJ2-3	TGTGCCAGCTCAACGGTCCTTTCCGGCACAGATACGCAGTATTTT	CASSTVLSGTDTQYF
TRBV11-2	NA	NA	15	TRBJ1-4	TGTGCCAGCAGCTTAGAAGGTGCGACTGGCGAAAAACTGTTTTTT	CASSLEGATGEKLFF
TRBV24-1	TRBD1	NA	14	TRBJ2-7	TGTGCCACCAGTGATGGGACAGGGGGCGACGAGCAGTACTTC	CATSDGTGGDEQYF